This T cell receptor beta chain was documented in a study of blood T cell repertoires in COVID-19. At the level of the study: Acute and convalescent COVID-19 samples came from the United States, Italy and Spain. T cells, B-cell-depleted T cells, or PBMCs provided the cDNA or gDNA that served as material.

Germline assignment: CDR1 LNHDA and CDR2 SQIVND (reference sequence). CDR3 length: 13 residues. The V and J ends lost 6 bases and 2 bases respectively, with 10 bases between them. The protocol was immunoSEQ multiplex PCR, while the TCRdb copy is restricted to in-frame clones and leaves out a portion. This table has roughly 55,000 clones, over 70% appearing once. Sequencing used peripheral blood. This chain connects TRBV19 to TRBJ2-5; D is undetermined. The sequence derives from a human donor with active or convalescent COVID-19. The donor label of this sample is uncertain. CDR3 residues: CASSTSGQETQYF. DNA of the CDR3: TGTGCCAGTAGCACCTCGGGTCAAGAGACCCAGTACTTC. The whole variable domain, remainder taken from reference TRBV19 and TRBJ2-5, is DGGITQSPKYLFRKEGQNVTLSCEQNLNHDAMYWYRQDPGQGLRLIYYSQIVNDFQKGDIAEGYSVSREKKESFPLTVTSAQKNPTAFYLCASSTSGQETQYFGPGTRLLVL.